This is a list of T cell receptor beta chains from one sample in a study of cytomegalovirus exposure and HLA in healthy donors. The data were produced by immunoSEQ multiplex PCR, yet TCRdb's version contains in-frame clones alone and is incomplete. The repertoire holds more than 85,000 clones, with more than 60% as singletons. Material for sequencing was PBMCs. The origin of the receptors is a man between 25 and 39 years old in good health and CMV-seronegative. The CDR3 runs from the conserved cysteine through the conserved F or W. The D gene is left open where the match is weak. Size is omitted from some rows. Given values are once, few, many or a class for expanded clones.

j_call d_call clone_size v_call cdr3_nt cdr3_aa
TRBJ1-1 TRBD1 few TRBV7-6 TGTGCCAGCAGCTCGGGACAGGGCACTGAAGCTTTCTTT CASSSGQGTEAFF
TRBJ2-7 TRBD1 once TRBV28 TGTGCCAGCAGTTCGGCCCTCGAACAGGGGGCGGGGGAGCAGTACTTC CASSSALEQGAGEQYF
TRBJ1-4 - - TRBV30 TGTGCCTGGAGTTACCACTCGGGACTGATTAATGAAAAACTGTTTTTT CAWSYHSGLINEKLFF
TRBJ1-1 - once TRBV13 TGTGCCAGCAGCTTTGACATGAACACTGAAGCTTTCTTT CASSFDMNTEAFF
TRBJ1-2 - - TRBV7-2 TGTGCCAGCAGCTTAGCGCCCGACATCTACTATGGCTACACCTTC CASSLAPDIYYGYTF
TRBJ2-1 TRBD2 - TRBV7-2 TGTGCCAGCAGCTCACCCCCCGGGACTAGGGTCCGCGAGCAGTTCTTC CASSSPPGTRVREQFF
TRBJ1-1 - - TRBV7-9 TGTTCCAGCAGCCCACCGGGAGGGCTTGAAGCTTTCTTT CSSSPPGGLEAFF
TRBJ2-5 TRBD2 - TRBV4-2 TGTGCCAGCAGCCAAGATCGGGAGGGCCAAGAGACCCAGTACTTC CASSQDREGQETQYF
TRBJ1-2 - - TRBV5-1 TGCGCCAGCAGCTTGGAGGCCGGAGCCTATGGCTACACCTTC CASSLEAGAYGYTF
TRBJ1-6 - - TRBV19 TGTGCCAGTAGTCCCCAAAAACAGGGCAATTCACCCCTCCACTTT CASSPQKQGNSPLHF
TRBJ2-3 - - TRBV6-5 TGTGCCAGCAGTTTTACCGGGACTGGGAGCACAGATACGCAGTATTTT CASSFTGTGSTDTQYF
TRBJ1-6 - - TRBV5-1 TGCGCCAGCAGCCGTGACAGACAGCCACCCCTCCACTTT CASSRDRQPPLHF
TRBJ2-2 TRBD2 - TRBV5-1 TGCGCCAGCAGCTTGAGCTCTAGCGGGGACACCGGGGAGCTGTTTTTT CASSLSSSGDTGELFF
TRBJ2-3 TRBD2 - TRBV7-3 TGTGCCAGTAGGACTAGCGGGACAGATACGCAGTATTTT CASRTSGTDTQYF
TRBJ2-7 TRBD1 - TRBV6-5 TGTGCCAGCAGTCGGGACAGGGGGAATTACGAGCAGTACTTC CASSRDRGNYEQYF
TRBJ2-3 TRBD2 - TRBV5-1 TGCGCCAGCAGCTTGGGACTAGCTCAGAGCGTTAGCACAGATACGCAGTATTTT CASSLGLAQSVSTDTQYF
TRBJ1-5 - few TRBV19 TGTGCCAGTAGCGAAGAGGTGAATCCAAATCAGCCCCAGCATTTT CASSEEVNPNQPQHF
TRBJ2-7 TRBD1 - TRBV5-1 TGCGCCAGCAGCGTTGGGACAGCGTCCTACGAGCAGTACTTC CASSVGTASYEQYF
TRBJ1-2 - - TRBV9 TGTGCCAGCAGCGTAGCTCGAGAGGCGGATGGCTACACCTTC CASSVAREADGYTF
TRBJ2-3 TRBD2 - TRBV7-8 TGTGCCAGCAGCTTAGCCTCGACTAGCGGGAGGGCCGGAGTAACAGATACGCAGTATTTT CASSLASTSGRAGVTDTQYF
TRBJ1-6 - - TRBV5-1 TGCGCCAGCAGCTTCGTCCAGGGCGTTAATTCACCCCTCCACTTT CASSFVQGVNSPLHF
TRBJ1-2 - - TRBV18 TGTGCCAGCTCCACCCAGGGACAACACGAAGGTGGCTACACCTTC CASSTQGQHEGGYTF
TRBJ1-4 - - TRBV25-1 TGTGCCAGCAGTGATTACAGTGCAACTAATGAAAAACTGTTTTTT CASSDYSATNEKLFF
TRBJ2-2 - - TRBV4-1 TGCGCCAGCGCACGGGACAAGGCGAACACCGGGGAGCTGTTTTTT CASARDKANTGELFF
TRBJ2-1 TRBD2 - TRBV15 TGTGCCACCAGCTCCCCGCCTAGCGGGAGGAATGAGCAGTTCTTC CATSSPPSGRNEQFF
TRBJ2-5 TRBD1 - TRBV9 TGTGCCAGCAGCGCCGGGACAGGGCTGTACCAAGAGACCCAGTACTTC CASSAGTGLYQETQYF
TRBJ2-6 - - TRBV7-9 TGTGCCAGCAGCCTAGTACTCCACTCTGGGGCCAACGTCCTGACTTTC CASSLVLHSGANVLTF
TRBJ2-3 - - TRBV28 TGTGCCAGCAGTCTAGATTACGGGGCTAGCGGCACAGATACGCAGTATTTT CASSLDYGASGTDTQYF
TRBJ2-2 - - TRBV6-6 TGTGCCACCTCTCAGGACACCGGGGAGCTGTTTTTT CATSQDTGELFF
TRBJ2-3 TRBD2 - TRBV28 TGTGCCAGCAGTACTAGCGGGAGAACAGATACGCAGTATTTT CASSTSGRTDTQYF
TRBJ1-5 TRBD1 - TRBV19 TGTGCCAGTACTAGGGACAGTTACAATCAGCCCCAGCATTTT CASTRDSYNQPQHF
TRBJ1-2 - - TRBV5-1 TGCGCCAGCAGCTTGGGGGGGGGTAACGGCTACACCTTC CASSLGGGNGYTF
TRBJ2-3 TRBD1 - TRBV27 TGTGCCAGCAGGCTTAATTTGGGGACAGGGGGCACAGATACGCAGTATTTT CASRLNLGTGGTDTQYF
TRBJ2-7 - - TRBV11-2 TGTGCCAGCAGCTTAGGGAGCCTCAGACAGAGCTCCTACGAGCAGTACTTC CASSLGSLRQSSYEQYF
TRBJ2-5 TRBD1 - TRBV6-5 TGTGCCAGCACCGTCTGGACAGGGGTGGAAGAGACCCAGTACTTC CASTVWTGVEETQYF
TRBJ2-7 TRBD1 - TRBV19 TGTGCCAGTAGTATTACAGGGGCGGAGTGGGACGAGCAGTACTTC CASSITGAEWDEQYF
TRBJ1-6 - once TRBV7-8 TGTGCCAGCAGCCAAGGGCAGGGAGGTTCACCCCTCCACTTT CASSQGQGGSPLHF
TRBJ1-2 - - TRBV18 TGTGCCAGCTCACCACAGGGACAACAGGATGGCTACACCTTC CASSPQGQQDGYTF